This T cell receptor beta chain is drawn from a study of identical twins. Findings of the study overall: Without tracking the same donors, conclusions rested on cross-sectional statistical analysis. Invariant MAIT and iNKT cells are populations that could partly confound zero-insertion analyses. Low generation probability was overrepresented in out-of-frame alpha sequences shared by twins.

Via MiXCR, TCRdb re-called the 5' RACE reads, giving one row per CDR3 protein. The sample has approximately 470,000 distinct CDR3 sequences; around 14% are singletons. This clonotype turned up a few times. Its antigen is still unknown. All of the donors were Caucasians in good health. The V and J ends lost 10 bases and 5 bases, in that order; junction bases with no gene match: 10. This CDR3 comprises 13 residues. CDR1 and CDR2 from the germline V gene are SNHLY and FYNNEI. The same data also contributed to another study, on yellow fever vaccine responses in identical twins.

The J gene is TRBJ1-2, the V gene TRBV2; 7 nucleotides line up with TRBD1. Sequenced: CD4+ T cells sorted from blood. The clonotype comes from a woman aged 18-29 years in good health. CDR3 nucleotide sequence: TGTGCCATCTCCGGACAGGAAGGGTATGGCTACACCTTC. This translates into CAISGQEGYGYTF.